This record looks at one TCR beta chain sequence and its context. The antigen is not known. Per the germline V gene, CDR1 is MNHEY and CDR2 is SVGAGI. This CDR3 has 15 residues. The V and J ends lost 6 bases and 3 bases, in that order; junction bases with no gene match: 5. This sample was taken from a study of T cell clonotyping in hematopoietic cell transplantation. Findings and limits, study-wide: Higher Inverse Simpson Index values in graft donor and pretransplant recipient predicted broader posttransplant TCR diversity. No sorting was done, leaving CD4 and CD8 contributions mixed.

Data came from immunoSEQ multiplex PCR; TCRdb stores just in-frame clones and leaves some out. The sample shows 15,000 to 20,000 clones, around nine tenths of them seen only once. The chain recombines TRBV6-5 with TRBJ2-2; TRBD1 aligns across 9 bases. The sample consisted of peripheral blood mononuclear cells. This TCR derives from a man between 40 and 49 years old in good health. Some clones in this sample may be carry-over from other donors' samples. The CDR3 sequence: CASSRTGGYTGELFF. The CDR3 coding sequence is TGTGCCAGCAGCCGCACAGGGGGCTACACCGGGGAGCTGTTTTTT.